What follows are 4 T cell receptor beta chains derived from one specimen sequenced in a study of T cell repertoires in cytomegalovirus infection. Using its own MiXCR run on the reads, TCRdb lists one record per CDR3 protein. The table records just under 550,000 distinct CDR3 sequences, roughly 29% of them present only once. The sequencing sample was made of PBMCs. All receptors come from a human donor in good health (CMV status not recorded). Some clones in this sample may be carry-over from other donors' samples.

This clonotype has just a few counts. The V call is TRBV10-3, the J call TRBJ2-3; the match to TRBD2 covers 12 bases. The CDR3 contains 16 residues. Germline CDR1 reads ENHRY; CDR2 reads SYGVKD. With V trimmed by 6 bases and J by 3 bases, 7 bases remained unmatched. The CDR3 here is CAIRPLAGGTTDTQYF. The CDR3 DNA follows: TGTGCCATCAGACCACTAGCGGGAGGAACGACAGATACGCAGTATTTT.

This clonotype was counted at least ten times. The rearrangement uses TRBV7-2 and TRBJ2-3; no reliable D call. CDR3 length: 14 amino acids. Per the germline V gene, CDR1 is SGHTA and CDR2 is FQGNSA. V lost 8 bases and J 7 bases, leaving 19 bases between the germline ends. CDR3 in amino acids: CASEPGLASNTQYF. The CDR3 DNA follows: TGTGCCAGCGAGCCTGGGTTGGCCTCGAATACGCAGTATTTT.

V usage is TRBV6-1 and J usage is TRBJ2-3; no reliable D call. Germline values: CDR1 MNHNS, CDR2 SASEGT. The V and J ends lost 5 bases and 4 bases respectively, with 13 bases between them. The CDR3 runs to 14 residues. The CDR3 loop reads CASSPQRLSDTQYF. The CDR3 DNA reads TGTGCCAGCAGTCCACAGCGTTTGTCAGATACGCAGTATTTT.

This clonotype was observed a handful of times. The chain is built from TRBV12-3 or TRBV12-4 and TRBJ1-1; no clear D gene. Trimming removed 2 bases from V and 3 bases from J, with 4 bases in between. The CDR3 is 12 residues long. The CDR3 DNA reads as TGTGCCAGCAGTTTATTTGACACTGAAGCTTTCTTT. This gives the protein CASSLFDTEAFF.